Included here is one T cell receptor beta chain sequence, with context. This CDR3 has 14 amino acids. Germline loops: CDR1 LNHDA, CDR2 SQIVND (reference sequence). Trimming shortened V by 5 bases and J by 4 bases, and 12 bases separated the two germline ends. These data belong to a study of T cell changes during pregnancy in multiple sclerosis. Sequencing used immunoSEQ multiplex PCR; TCRdb keeps in-frame clones, though not all of them. The data hold tens of thousands of clones, with 93% observed a single time. The chain joins TRBV19 to TRBJ2-1; D gene uncertain. The material sequenced was peripheral blood, taken in the second trimester of pregnancy. The sequence derives from a female donor with multiple sclerosis, enrolled in a pregnancy study. DNA for the CDR3: TGTGCCAGTAGTCTTCTGGGCAGGTACAATGAGCAGTTCTTC. Residues: CASSLLGRYNEQFF.